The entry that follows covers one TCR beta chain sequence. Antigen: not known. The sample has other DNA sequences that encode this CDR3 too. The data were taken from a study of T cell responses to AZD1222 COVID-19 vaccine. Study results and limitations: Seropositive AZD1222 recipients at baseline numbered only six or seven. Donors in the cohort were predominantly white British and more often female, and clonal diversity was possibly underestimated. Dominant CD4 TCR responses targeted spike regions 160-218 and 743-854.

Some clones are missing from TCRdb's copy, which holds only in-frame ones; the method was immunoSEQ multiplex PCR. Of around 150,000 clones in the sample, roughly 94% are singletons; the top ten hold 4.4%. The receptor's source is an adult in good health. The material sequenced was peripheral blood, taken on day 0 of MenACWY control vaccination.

CDR3 in DNA: TGTGCCAGCAGCCCCAGGCCCTACGAGCAGTACTTC. It codes for CASSPRPYEQYF. This rearrangement joins TRBV11-2 to TRBJ2-7; D is ambiguous. CDR1 and CDR2 from the germline V gene are SGHAT and FQNNGV. V shed 5 bases and J shed 2 bases, with 7 bases lying between them. The CDR3 runs 12 residues.